The 6 T cell receptor beta chains reported below all come from one sample, sequenced in a study of T cells after yellow fever vaccination. MiXCR, run by TCRdb on the 5' RACE reads, gives a single entry per CDR3 protein. Here the sample spans some 250,000 distinct CDR3 sequences, 6.9% being singletons. The material sequenced was CD4+ T cells sorted from PBMCs, taken 15 days after the yellow fever booster vaccination. The source is a man younger than 40 who received the YFV17D yellow fever vaccine.

This clonotype was detected a few times. DNA of the CDR3: TGCGCCAGCAGCTTGGGTCCGGCCGCGACTGAAGCTTTCTTT. Protein sequence: CASSLGPAATEAFF. The chain joins TRBV5-1 to TRBJ1-1; D ambiguous. Deletions cut 0 bases from V and 5 bases from J, with 11 bases between. Per the germline V gene, CDR1 is SGHRS and CDR2 is YFSETQ. This CDR3 comprises 14 residues.

Comment on this clonotype: A much larger clone lies a single base off, so this may be a read error. This chain joins TRBV4-3 and TRBJ2-7; unclear D gene. Deletions cut 1 base from V and 9 bases from J, with 13 bases between. There are 13 residues in the CDR3. CDR1 is LGHNA, CDR2 YSLEER, per germline. DNA of the CDR3: TGCGCCAGCAGCCAAGCGACCTCCTGTGGGCAGTACTTC. As protein: CASSQATSCGQYF.

As for this clonotype: Given a much more abundant clone one base away, this may be a read error. This chain uses TRBV7-3 with TRBJ2-2, with TRBD2 identical over 10 bases. CDR1 and CDR2 (germline): SGHTA, FQGTGA. This CDR3 contains 16 residues. The CDR3 DNA is TGTGTCAGCGGGGGGGAAATAGCGGGACTCACCGGGGAGCTGTTTTTT. This codes for CVSGGEIAGLTGELFF.

The sample holds many counts of this clonotype. The V gene is TRBV20-1, the J gene TRBJ2-1; TRBD2 aligns across 12 bases. Trimming took 3 bases from V and 8 from J; bases not matched to a gene: 11. The CDR3 is made up of 16 amino acids. Germline CDR1 is DFQATT and CDR2 is SNEGSKA (reference sequence). Here the CDR3 reads CSASLLAGGPVHEQFF. The CDR3 DNA follows: TGCAGTGCTAGCCTGCTAGCGGGAGGGCCGGTACATGAGCAGTTCTTC.

The rearrangement joins TRBV25-1 to TRBJ2-4, with 12 positions matching TRBD1. There are 19 residues in the CDR3. V lost 5 bases, J lost 1 base, and 12 bases stayed unmatched. Germline V CDR1 and CDR2: MGHDK, SYGVNS. The CDR3 DNA is TGTGCCAGCAGTTACCGGGACAGGGGGCGCGAGGGGGCCAAAAACATTCAGTACTTC. Amino acid sequence: CASSYRDRGREGAKNIQYF.

The rearrangement joins TRBV27 to TRBJ2-3; TRBD2 matches 9 bases. V dropped 3 bases and J dropped 5; count of bases not matched to a gene: 6. CDR1 is MNHEY, CDR2 SMNVEV, per germline (reference sequence). The CDR3 spans 15 residues. The CDR3 nucleotides read TGTGCCAGCAGTTTCACCCCTAGCGGGAAAGATACGCAGTATTTT. This sequence encodes CASSFTPSGKDTQYF.